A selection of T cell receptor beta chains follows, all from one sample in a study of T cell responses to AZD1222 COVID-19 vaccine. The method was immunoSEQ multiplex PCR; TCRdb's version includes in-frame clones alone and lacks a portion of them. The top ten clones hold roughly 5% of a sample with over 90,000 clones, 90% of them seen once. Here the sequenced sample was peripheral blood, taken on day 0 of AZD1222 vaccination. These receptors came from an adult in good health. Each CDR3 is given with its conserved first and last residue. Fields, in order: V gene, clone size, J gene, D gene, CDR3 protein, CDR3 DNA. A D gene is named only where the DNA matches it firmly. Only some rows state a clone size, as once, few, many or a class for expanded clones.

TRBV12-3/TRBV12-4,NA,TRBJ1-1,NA,CASSLGGGVRLF,TGTGCCAGCAGTTTAGGGGGAGGGGTCCGTCTCTTT
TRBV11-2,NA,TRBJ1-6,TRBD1,CASSLVGGTGDSPLHF,TGTGCCAGCAGCTTAGTGGGGGGGACAGGGGATTCACCCCTCCACTTT
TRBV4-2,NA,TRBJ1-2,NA,CASSPTGKSDGYTF,TGTGCCAGCAGCCCCACAGGGAAATCAGATGGCTACACCTTC
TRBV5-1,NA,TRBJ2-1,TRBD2,CASSWTSGGVDEQFF,TGCGCCAGCAGCTGGACTAGCGGGGGTGTAGATGAGCAGTTCTTC
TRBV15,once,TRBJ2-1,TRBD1,CATTPGQGNNEQFF,TGTGCCACCACCCCGGGACAGGGAAACAATGAGCAGTTCTTC
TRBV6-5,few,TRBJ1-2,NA,CASSRGDSYGYTF,TGTGCCAGCAGTAGGGGGGACTCGTATGGCTACACCTTC
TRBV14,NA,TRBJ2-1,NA,CASSRKSYNEQFF,TGTGCCAGCTCCAGAAAATCCTACAATGAGCAGTTCTTC
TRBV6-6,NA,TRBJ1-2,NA,CASSYSFGLGDGGYTF,TGTGCCAGCAGTTACTCATTTGGTCTCGGGGATGGTGGCTACACCTTC
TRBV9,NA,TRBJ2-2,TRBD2,CASSVGLAGGPDTGELFF,TGTGCCAGCAGCGTAGGGCTAGCGGGGGGGCCGGACACCGGGGAGCTGTTTTTT
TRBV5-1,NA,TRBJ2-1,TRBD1,CASSGKQGAVNEQFF,TGCGCCAGCAGCGGAAAACAGGGGGCTGTGAATGAGCAGTTCTTC
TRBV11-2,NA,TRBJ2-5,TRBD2,CASSPRTSGGETQYF,TGTGCCAGCAGCCCCCGGACTAGCGGGGGTGAGACCCAGTACTTC
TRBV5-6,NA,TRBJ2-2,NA,CASSWRVGNTGELFF,TGTGCCAGCAGCTGGAGGGTCGGAAACACCGGGGAGCTGTTTTTT
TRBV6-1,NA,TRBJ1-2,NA,CASSEEDGAPTNYGYTF,TGTGCCAGCAGTGAAGAGGACGGGGCCCCGACCAACTATGGCTACACCTTC
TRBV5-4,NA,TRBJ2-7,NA,CASSRGGLTYEQYF,TGTGCCAGCAGCAGGGGGGGACTTACCTACGAGCAGTACTTC